The 9 T cell receptor beta chains given below trace back to one sample, sequenced in a study of cytomegalovirus exposure and HLA in healthy donors. In the PCR, 60 Vbeta and 13 Jbeta primers were used. Clones were read by immunoSEQ multiplex PCR, and TCRdb kept only the in-frame ones, dropping some. The sample lists around 50,000 clones; roughly four fifths were seen once. The sample taken for sequencing was PBMCs. All receptors come from a man between 40 and 49 years old in good health and CMV-seronegative.

This clone has more than one count but fewer than ten. The chain combines TRBV6-1 with TRBJ1-5, with D possibly being TRBD1 (5 bases). The length of the CDR3 is 15 residues. The germline V and J ends were trimmed by 4 bases and 3 bases, with 13 bases remaining between them. Germline V gene sequence: CDR1 MNHNS, CDR2 SASEGT. This CDR3 is CASSASGFINQPQHF. Here the CDR3 DNA reads TGTGCCAGCAGTGCTTCAGGGTTTATCAATCAGCCCCAGCATTTT.

The V gene is TRBV19, the J gene TRBJ2-5, with TRBD2 matching over 13 bases. V gave up 5 bases and J gave up 3 bases; unmatched junction bases: 6. The CDR3 is made up of 16 amino acids. The V gene's germline CDR1 is LNHDA and CDR2 SQIVND (reference sequence). CDR3: CASSPEGLAGKETQYF. The CDR3 nucleotides are TGTGCCAGTAGTCCCGAGGGACTAGCGGGGAAAGAGACCCAGTACTTC.

The V and J genes are TRBV4-3 and TRBJ2-3, with TRBD1 as a possible D gene (5 bases). Germline values: CDR1 LGHNA, CDR2 YSLEER. Trimming took 0 bases from V and 3 from J, leaving 16 bases between them. The CDR3 totals 17 residues. CDR3: CASSQDPAGLGTDTQYF. DNA of the CDR3: TGCGCCAGCAGCCAAGATCCTGCAGGGCTGGGTACAGATACGCAGTATTTT.

This clone was seen just once. V gene TRBV7-8 combines with J gene TRBJ1-2; 10 bases are shared with TRBD1. Germline assignment: CDR1 SGHVS and CDR2 FQNEAQ. CDR3 length: 16 amino acids. The V and J ends lost 0 bases and 2 bases, in that order; junction bases with no gene match: 3. The CDR3 is CASSLAGTGENYGYTF. The DNA for the CDR3 is TGTGCCAGCAGCTTAGCCGGGACAGGGGAGAACTATGGCTACACCTTC.

This clone showed up just a few times. The chain uses TRBV4-3 and TRBJ1-2, with 8 nucleotides matching TRBD1. With 0 bases clipped from V and 1 base from J, the junction kept 7 bases outside the gene matches. Germline CDR1 LGHNA, CDR2 YSLEER. This CDR3 contains 17 residues. CDR3 sequence: CASSQEGRGRGNYGYTF. The CDR3 DNA reads as TGCGCCAGCAGCCAAGAGGGCAGGGGGCGCGGTAACTATGGCTACACCTTC.

The chain is built from TRBV18 and TRBJ1-6, with 7 positions matching TRBD1. The V gene end was trimmed by 3 bases and the J gene end by 7 bases; junction bases not matched to a gene: 9. The V gene's germline CDR1 is KGHSH and CDR2 LQKENI. CDR3 size: 16 residues. This CDR3 reads CASSPYSAQGNSPLHF. The CDR3 bases are TGTGCCAGCTCACCTTATTCGGCACAGGGGAATTCACCCCTCCACTTT.

This clone was seen just once. The V call is TRBV28, the J call TRBJ1-4, with D possibly being TRBD1 (6 bases). Trimming stripped 6 bases from V and 7 bases from J, with 18 bases between. CDR1 and CDR2 from the germline V gene are MDHEN and SYDVKM. There are 15 residues in the CDR3. CDR3 loop: CASRGDTGFGEKLFF. CDR3 sequence (DNA): TGTGCCAGCAGGGGAGATACAGGGTTCGGTGAAAAACTGTTTTTT.

The sample holds one count of this clone. The J gene is TRBJ2-1, the V gene TRBV2; 10 bases are shared with TRBD2. The CDR3 contains 15 residues. Germline loops: CDR1 SNHLY, CDR2 FYNNEI. J gave up 9 bases and V 2 bases, and 7 bases lay outside the gene matches. The CDR3 DNA sequence: TGTGCCAGCAGTGAAACTAGCGGGGTTTCGGGTGAGCAGTTCTTC. Encoded protein: CASSETSGVSGEQFF.

The chain recombines TRBV11-2 with TRBJ2-1; D gene unclear. The CDR3 has 12 amino acids. In germline, CDR1 is SGHAT, CDR2 FQNNGV. V lost 3 bases to trimming and J lost 9 bases, with 9 bases between them. CDR3 coding DNA: TGTGCCAGCAGCTTCTACTCGGGTGAGCAGTTCTTC. It translates to CASSFYSGEQFF. The entire variable domain, with the rest obtained from reference TRBV11-2 and TRBJ2-1, is as follows: EAGVAQSPRYKIIEKRQSVAFWCNPISGHATLYWYQQILGQGPKLLIQFQNNGVVDDSQLPKDRFSAERLKGVDSTLKIQPAKLEDSAVYLCASSFYSGEQFFGPGTRLTVL.